This TCR beta chain emerged from a study of long-term antiretroviral therapy in people with HIV. Looked up from germline, CDR1 is SGHRS and CDR2 is YFSETQ. The CDR3 covers 11 residues. Between the trimmed V and J ends, which lost 3 bases and 7 bases, there was a span of 7 bases. Version v3.0 of the immunoSEQ assay was performed at survey level. Profiled with immunoSEQ multiplex PCR; TCRdb holds only in-frame clones, not every one. The table shows about 34,000 clones, with roughly 85% occurring only once. Details on this clone: Its antigen is not identified.

Whole-study findings and limits: Against controls, HIV repertoires showed narrower ranges of CDR3 length. The data indicate that diversity increased after ART but remained below transplant donor controls.

A minimum of one pre-ART and two post-ART PBMC samples existed for each donor. The chain recombines TRBV5-1 with TRBJ1-2; the D gene is possibly TRBD1 (5 bases). The TCR sequence derives from a woman aged 25 to 39 with HIV. The specimen was unsorted PBMCs, collected roughly 2.9 years before starting antiretroviral therapy. CDR3 DNA sequence: TGCGCCAGCAGCTCGGGACCTGGCTACACCTTC. It is translated as CASSSGPGYTF.